This TCR beta chain was sequenced for a study of human thymus T cells. Findings and limits, study-wide: The authors found apparently biased V and J gene usage in thymic and blood repertoires. Related research reported highly overlapping thymic repertoires among unrelated individuals.

Turning to this clone: Its cognate antigen is unknown.

Thymus tissue for the work was resected from patients undergoing corrective heart surgery. Profiling relied on immunoSEQ multiplex PCR, and the TCRdb table lists in-frame clones only, not all of them. The sample has 100,000 to 150,000 clones; around 94% are singletons. The specimen was thymus tissue. The source of this sequence is a boy less than two years old with a congenital heart defect but otherwise immunologically healthy.

CDR3 nucleotides: TGTGCCAGCAGCTCAACCTGGGAAATGAACACTGAAGCTTTCTTT. Encoded protein: CASSSTWEMNTEAFF. J is TRBJ1-1 and V is TRBV6-1; no clear D gene. This CDR3 is built from 15 residues. The V end was cut by 6 bases, the J end by 0 bases, with 14 bases between. Germline V gene sequence: CDR1 MNHNS, CDR2 SASEGT.